The sequence of this T cell receptor beta chain was determined in a study of T cells after yellow fever vaccination (dated by TCRdb to about 2019). Regarding the study in general: The SMART-Seq v4 Ultra Low Input RNA kit was used to prepare libraries from fractions with low cell numbers. To track T-cell clones before and after primary and booster YFV17D yellow fever vaccination, bulk TCR alpha and beta repertoires were sequenced longitudinally. Two healthy male donors, one aged 18 to 30 and one aged 30 to 40 years, made up the cohort. Bulk PBMC replicates and cell subsets were isolated from blood drawn at multiple timepoints before and after both primary and secondary immunization.

Details on this clonotype: Its antigen is currently not known. Per-base quality was not reported, and no clone a single base away is much larger than it.

Here is what the overall study found, with its caveats: FACS-sorted repertoires could contain abundant contaminating clonotypes from the bulk population, so computational filtering was required. A small share of clonotypes was detected in both CD4 and CD8 compartments, with the overlap likely arising from convergent recombination. Compared with the primary T-cell response, the secondary T-cell response was weaker but faster, peaking on day 5 rather than day 15. After the booster, most clones that had expanded after primary vaccination were detected again (around 96% of CD4 and around nine tenths of CD8), suggesting broad maintenance of memory. Because only a couple of donors were included in the study, the extent to which the findings can be generalized is limited.

The V end loses 4 bases and the J end loses 0 bases, and a stretch of 7 bases separates them. There are 15 amino acids in the CDR3, from cysteine to phenylalanine inclusive. CDR3 DNA is the only sequence kept; it has 45 bases, read in frame from the first base. The germline V gene yields LGHNA for CDR1 and YSLEER for CDR2. What this sample's treatment or condition label stands for: live attenuated yellow fever vaccine strain. A standard Ficoll-Paque protocol was used to isolate PBMCs from peripheral blood. Dynabeads CD4 and CD8 positive selection kits were used to isolate the CD4 and CD8 T-cell fractions. RNA was extracted with TriZol from bulk PBMCs, CD4 and CD8 fractions, and dextramer-positive and dextramer-negative fractions. Instrument on record: Illumina NovaSeq 6000. TCR cDNA was made using 5'RACE template switching, a step that added a universal primer site and unique molecular identifiers. cDNA synthesis was primed from both the TCR alpha and TCR beta constant segments. Two PCR steps were used to amplify libraries, with sample barcodes and sequencing adapters being added in the second step. Libraries were sequenced on Illumina HiSeq 2500 (2x100 bp) or NovaSeq (2x150 bp). The authors processed their data as follows. Reads were demultiplexed and collapsed into UMI consensus sequences with MIGEC, and V(D)J alignment was performed with MiXCR. Using edgeR on replicate PBMC samples, clonotypes were called vaccine-responding if FDR was below 0.01 and the log2 fold change was above 5 up to day 15. Each bulk clonotype was labeled CD4 or CD8 based on which sequenced repertoire, CD4 or CD8, contained the clonotype at higher abundance. TCRdb cleaned the public reads at Q25 with fastp, built clones with MiXCR and kept in-frame beta chains. Rows with a matching CDR3 protein are joined into one entry that keeps the most common DNA and genes. TCRdb assigned the V and J calls; the authors' analysis was not used. This sample has 340,000 or so distinct CDR3 sequences in its table, and around 12% of those were observed once. The leading ten clones occupy about 3% of the sample.

The sequencing here drew on CD4+ T cells sorted from PBMCs, taken 15 days after the yellow fever booster vaccination. The chain is assembled from TRBV4-3 and TRBJ2-6, with no confidently assigned D gene. This TCR derives from a young man who received the YFV17D yellow fever vaccine. The DNA sequence reads TGCGCCAGCAGCCCCGTGGGCTCTGGGGCCAACGTCCTGACTTTC. Its translation is CASSPVGSGANVLTF.